At least ten counts were recorded for the clone carrying this T cell receptor (beta chain). Its antigen is not known. The CDR3 covers 16 residues. Germline V gene data show CDR1 as SGHRS and CDR2 as YFSETQ. Trimming left V 5 bases short and J 0 bases short, with 12 bases between. The sample originates from a study of T cell repertoires in cytomegalovirus infection. Whole-study context: Public TCR beta signatures marked donors with CMV infection and the matching HLA. General study points: Dominating the ex vivo response were HLA-C-restricted CMV-specific TCR beta clonotypes.

One entry per CDR3 protein, called by TCRdb with MiXCR from the reads. The table includes 200,000 to 300,000 distinct CDR3 sequences, 9% to 15% detected once. The chain has TRBV5-1 and TRBJ2-6, with unresolved D. This TCR came from a human donor in good health (CMV status not recorded). Some clones in this sample may be carry-over from other donors' samples. The specimen was PBMCs. The CDR3: CASRGTVSSGANVLTF. The CDR3 region has the DNA TGCGCCAGCAGGGGTACGGTGAGCTCTGGGGCCAACGTCCTGACTTTC.